The T cell receptor beta chain described here comes from a study of response to subunit inactivated influenza vaccine. This clonotype has at least ten counts. TCRdb independently ran MiXCR on the RT-PCR reads; one entry per CDR3 protein. Altogether around 530,000 distinct CDR3 sequences are present, approximately 15% being singletons, with the ten largest covering 3%. The sequencing here drew on CD4+ T cells sorted from PBMCs, taken around 25 months after vaccination. The TCR originated in a man between 45 and 75 years old who received an inactivated influenza vaccine.

The CDR3 DNA reads as TGCAGCGCCCTTGGTAGGGAATACGAGCAGTACTTC. Its translation is CSALGREYEQYF. The genes are TRBV29-1 and TRBJ2-7; D is unresolved. Per the germline V gene, CDR1 is SQVTM and CDR2 is ANQGSEA. The CDR3 spans 12 residues. V lost 7 bases to trimming and J lost 4 bases, with 14 bases between them.